This TCR beta chain was sequenced in a study of blood T cell repertoires in COVID-19. Trimming pared 5 bases from V and 1 base from J, leaving 14 bases between. The CDR3 covers 16 residues. Germline V gene lookup returns CDR1 KGHSH and CDR2 LQKENI. This table comes from immunoSEQ multiplex PCR, and its TCRdb copy is limited to in-frame clones, with some not included. The table lists more than 350,000 clones, roughly 90% of them singletons. A COVID-19 case was met by exposed participants within 2 weeks before study entry. This chain connects TRBV18 to TRBJ1-4; D gene ambiguous. The sequenced material came from PBMCs or T cells enriched from blood (not recorded which). The clonotype was recovered from a woman aged 18-30 years who had been exposed to COVID-19. The CDR3 DNA is TGTGCCAGCTCAGAGACATTAATGGAAACTAATGAAAAACTGTTTTTT. Translation: CASSETLMETNEKLFF.